Listed below are T cell receptor beta chains from one sample, sequenced in a study of blood T cell repertoires in COVID-19. The table came from immunoSEQ multiplex PCR; TCRdb's copy has only in-frame clones and leaves some out. The sample consists of about 46,000 clones, around 83% of them appearing once. Material: peripheral blood. These receptors were collected from a woman older than 75 with acute or convalescent COVID-19. Both conserved end residues are part of each CDR3. The order of the fields is CDR3 length, V gene, J gene, CDR3 protein.

len: 15
v_gene: TRBV5-4
j_gene: TRBJ1-2
CDR3aa: CASSQDRSESYGYTF

len: 18
v_gene: TRBV25-1
j_gene: TRBJ1-2
CDR3aa: CASSRERGGQGPNYGYTF

len: 15
v_gene: TRBV6-1
j_gene: TRBJ1-1
CDR3aa: CASSDMAERNTEAFF

len: 14
v_gene: TRBV6-5
j_gene: TRBJ2-3
CDR3aa: CASSYGGVRDTQYF

len: 15
v_gene: TRBV5-1
j_gene: TRBJ1-3
CDR3aa: CASSLDSLSGNTIYF

len: 14
v_gene: TRBV10-3
j_gene: TRBJ1-2
CDR3aa: CAISAQTGLYGYTF

len: 15
v_gene: TRBV7-9
j_gene: TRBJ1-1
CDR3aa: CASSLTATGTAEAFF

len: 15
v_gene: TRBV6-5
j_gene: TRBJ2-7
CDR3aa: CASSYDGTPTYEQYF

len: 15
v_gene: TRBV6-5
j_gene: TRBJ2-1
CDR3aa: CASRSGLNSYNEQFF

len: 11
v_gene: TRBV18
j_gene: TRBJ1-5
CDR3aa: CASPSNQPQHF

len: 17
v_gene: TRBV5-1
j_gene: TRBJ2-6
CDR3aa: CASSLGRAGRGANVLTF

len: 16
v_gene: TRBV5-6
j_gene: TRBJ1-6
CDR3aa: CASSLSPDSSNSPLHF

len: 15
v_gene: TRBV28
j_gene: TRBJ1-6
CDR3aa: CASRQGASYNSPLHF

len: 15
v_gene: TRBV19
j_gene: TRBJ2-2
CDR3aa: CASSKLAGVPGELFF

len: 16
v_gene: TRBV29-1
j_gene: TRBJ2-5
CDR3aa: CSVEVTGGGFQETQYF

len: 22
v_gene: TRBV21-1
j_gene: TRBJ1-1
CDR3aa: CASGNFSVGQIKAPVVNTEAFF

len: 13
v_gene: TRBV6-5
j_gene: TRBJ1-1
CDR3aa: CASSSVARAEAFF

len: 13
v_gene: TRBV30
j_gene: TRBJ2-7
CDR3aa: CAWSAPGLYEQYF

len: 15
v_gene: TRBV19
j_gene: TRBJ1-1
CDR3aa: CASQQPGQINTEAFF

len: 16
v_gene: TRBV19
j_gene: TRBJ1-4
CDR3aa: CASKGMGSATNEKLFF

len: 13
v_gene: TRBV29-1
j_gene: TRBJ2-3
CDR3aa: CSVRDRVTDTQYF

len: 14
v_gene: TRBV19
j_gene: TRBJ1-2
CDR3aa: CASSLGGSPYGYTF

len: 15
v_gene: TRBV10-3
j_gene: TRBJ2-3
CDR3aa: CAIASGGDFTDTQYF

len: 15
v_gene: TRBV5-1
j_gene: TRBJ2-2
CDR3aa: CASSLGQGASGELFF

len: 13
v_gene: TRBV10-3
j_gene: TRBJ2-3
CDR3aa: CAIGAGGTDTQYF

len: 16
v_gene: TRBV5-6
j_gene: TRBJ1-6
CDR3aa: CASSLPWDRENSPLHF

len: 15
v_gene: TRBV5-1
j_gene: TRBJ1-6
CDR3aa: CASSLADRFSAPLHF

len: 16
v_gene: TRBV19
j_gene: TRBJ2-2
CDR3aa: CASSPPAGGRGGELFF

len: 14
v_gene: TRBV27
j_gene: TRBJ1-6
CDR3aa: CASSLLGANSPLHF

len: 12
v_gene: TRBV29-1
j_gene: TRBJ2-7
CDR3aa: CSVVGTDYEQYF

len: 13
v_gene: TRBV12-3/TRBV12-4
j_gene: TRBJ2-5
CDR3aa: CASRQTVAETQYF

len: 14
v_gene: TRBV7-6
j_gene: TRBJ1-6
CDR3aa: CASSSGTVNSPLHF

len: 13
v_gene: TRBV5-1
j_gene: TRBJ2-1
CDR3aa: CASSSGLDNEQFF

len: 11
v_gene: TRBV24-1
j_gene: TRBJ1-2
CDR3aa: CATSEGREYTF

len: 16
v_gene: TRBV5-1
j_gene: TRBJ1-1
CDR3aa: CASSPLPGIGDTEAFF